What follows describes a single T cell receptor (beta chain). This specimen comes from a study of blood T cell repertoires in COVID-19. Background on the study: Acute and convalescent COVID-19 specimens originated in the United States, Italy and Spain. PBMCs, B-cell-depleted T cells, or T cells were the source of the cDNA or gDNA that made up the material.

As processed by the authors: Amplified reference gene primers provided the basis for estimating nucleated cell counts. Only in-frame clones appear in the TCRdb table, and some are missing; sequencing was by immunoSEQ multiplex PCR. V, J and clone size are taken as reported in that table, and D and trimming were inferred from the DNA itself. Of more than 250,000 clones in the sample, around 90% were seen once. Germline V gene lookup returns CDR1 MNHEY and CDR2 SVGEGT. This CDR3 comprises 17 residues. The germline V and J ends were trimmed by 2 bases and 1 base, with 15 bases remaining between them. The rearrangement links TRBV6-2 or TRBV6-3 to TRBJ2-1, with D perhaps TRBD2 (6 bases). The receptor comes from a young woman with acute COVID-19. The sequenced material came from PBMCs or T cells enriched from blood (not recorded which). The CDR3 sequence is CASSYNRAGFSYNEQFF. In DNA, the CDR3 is TGTGCCAGCAGTTACAACCGTGCGGGGTTTTCCTACAATGAGCAGTTCTTC.